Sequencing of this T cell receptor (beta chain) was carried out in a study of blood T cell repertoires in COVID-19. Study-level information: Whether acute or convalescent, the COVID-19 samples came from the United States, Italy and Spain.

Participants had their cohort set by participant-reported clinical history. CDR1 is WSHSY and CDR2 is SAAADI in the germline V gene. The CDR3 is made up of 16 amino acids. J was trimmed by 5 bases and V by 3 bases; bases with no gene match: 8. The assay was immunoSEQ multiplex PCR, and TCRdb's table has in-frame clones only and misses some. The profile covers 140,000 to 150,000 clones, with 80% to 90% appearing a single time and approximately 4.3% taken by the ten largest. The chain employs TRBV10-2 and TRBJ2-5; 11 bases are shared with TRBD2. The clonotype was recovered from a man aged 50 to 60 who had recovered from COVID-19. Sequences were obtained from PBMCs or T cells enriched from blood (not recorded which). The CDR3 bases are TGCGCCAGCAGTGACCCTGGACTAGCGGGTAGCGAGACCCAGTACTTC. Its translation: CASSDPGLAGSETQYF.